The text below deals with one TCR beta chain. Germline assignment: CDR1 LNHDA and CDR2 SQIVND (reference sequence). V lost 4 bases and J 5 bases, leaving 14 bases between the germline ends. This CDR3 has 14 residues. This sample was included in a study of early stage breast cancer tumors. Each sample had two DNA replicates, about 0.52 ug blood or around 1.5 ug tissue. Libraries were prepared by immunoSEQ multiplex PCR; TCRdb keeps only in-frame clonotypes and omits some of them. The sample has about 36,000 clones, 65% to 75% seen once. The J gene is TRBJ1-2, the V gene TRBV19, with a weak D call TRBD1 (6 bases). Specimen: blood. The receptor comes from a person aged 55 to 75 with breast cancer. The DNA for the CDR3 is TGTGCCAGTAGTACTACAGGGATACAGTATGGCTACACCTTC. It specifies CASSTTGIQYGYTF. The full variable domain, with the rest looked up from reference TRBV19 and TRBJ1-2, is DGGITQSPKYLFRKEGQNVTLSCEQNLNHDAMYWYRQDPGQGLRLIYYSQIVNDFQKGDIAEGYSVSREKKESFPLTVTSAQKNPTAFYLCASSTTGIQYGYTFGSGTRLTVV.